These T cell receptor beta chains were read from a single sample in a study of blood T cell repertoires in COVID-19. Clones were sequenced by immunoSEQ multiplex PCR, and TCRdb holds only the in-frame ones, with some missing. The table has around 150,000 clones, over 75% seen once. The sequenced material came from PBMCs or T cells enriched from blood (not recorded which). Receptors originate from a woman aged 50 to 60 who had recovered from COVID-19. The conserved cysteine and the conserved F or W are not part of the CDR3 here. D genes are given only for firm matches.

D	V	CDR3
.	TRBV5-4	ASSFGRSDYGYT
.	TRBV5-5	ASSLGPRDTQETQY
TRBD1	TRBV29-1	SAIRGMNTEAF
TRBD1	TRBV5-6	ASSPGTGGKRVSGNTIY
TRBD2	TRBV6-5	ASSYSAAGGTGELF
.	TRBV27	ASKTGSTGELF
.	TRBV28	ASSMDSGETQY
.	TRBV28	ASSLGGAYGYT
.	TRBV14	ASSPWETRDYGYT
TRBD1	TRBV19	ATGTGGDYGYT
.	TRBV21-1	ASSSSGPALNTEAF
.	TRBV5-8	ASSLTANTEAF
.	TRBV4-1	ASSRPITASELF
TRBD2	TRBV29-1	SVVAGSYEQY